This record covers a single TCR beta chain. No antigen is known for it. This record comes from a study of T cells in Graves' hyperthyroidism and ophthalmopathy. Study conclusions and caveats: Most thyroid clonotypes that were expanded above 0.001 also turned up in blood. The model identified upcoming ophthalmopathy a median about 6.5 months ahead of onset.

RNA transcripts served as the template for amplifying TCR beta CDR3 regions. First-round RT-PCR targeting the TCR CDR3 was performed with the HTBI primer set. TCRdb reanalysed the multiplex PCR reads using MiXCR and keeps one entry per CDR3 protein. The repertoire has about 460,000 distinct CDR3 sequences, around a fifth of them found once; the top ten carry about half. This CDR3 region has 13 residues. J gave up 3 bases and V 2 bases, and 2 bases lay outside the gene matches. Germline CDR1 SQVTM, CDR2 ANQGSEA. The TCR was taken from a woman in her seventies with Graves' ophthalmopathy. Material for sequencing was blood. The chain has TRBV29-1 and TRBJ2-7; TRBD1 matches at 9 bases. The CDR3, as DNA: TGCAGCGTTGAAAAGGGACAGGGCTACGAGCAGTACTTC. Translation: CSVEKGQGYEQYF.